This TCR beta chain was captured by sequencing in a study of shared clonotypes between healthy human individuals. The overall study: CD4 naive and memory got three plates each, CD8 naive two, CD8 memory one. Study findings and constraints: Compared with memory subsets, naive subsets generally had larger estimated richness.

The germline CDR1 and CDR2 sequences are MGHRA and YSYEKL. CDR3 length: 15 residues. V was shortened by 4 bases and J by 1 base, with 8 bases between the two germline ends. Naivety among CD8 cells was defined by CD45RO negativity and positive CCR7 selection, thereby excluding terminally differentiated effector memory CD45RA+ cells. Original processing notes: Filtering differed since immunoSEQ provided only junctions, with no quality scores. The assay was immunoSEQ multiplex PCR, and TCRdb's table has in-frame clones only and misses some. V and J calls and clone size come straight from that table; D and trimming were deduced from the DNA. The sample consists of about 2 million clones, less than 95% of them appearing once. Comment on this clone: The target antigen is unknown.

The genes are TRBV4-1 and TRBJ2-6, with D unresolved. This sequence originates from a man between 18 and 35 years old in good health. Sequencing was carried out using naive CD8+ T cells sorted from blood. CDR3 protein: CASSLGPSGANVLTF. In nucleotides, the CDR3 is TGCGCCAGCAGCCTCGGTCCTTCTGGGGCCAACGTCCTGACTTTC.